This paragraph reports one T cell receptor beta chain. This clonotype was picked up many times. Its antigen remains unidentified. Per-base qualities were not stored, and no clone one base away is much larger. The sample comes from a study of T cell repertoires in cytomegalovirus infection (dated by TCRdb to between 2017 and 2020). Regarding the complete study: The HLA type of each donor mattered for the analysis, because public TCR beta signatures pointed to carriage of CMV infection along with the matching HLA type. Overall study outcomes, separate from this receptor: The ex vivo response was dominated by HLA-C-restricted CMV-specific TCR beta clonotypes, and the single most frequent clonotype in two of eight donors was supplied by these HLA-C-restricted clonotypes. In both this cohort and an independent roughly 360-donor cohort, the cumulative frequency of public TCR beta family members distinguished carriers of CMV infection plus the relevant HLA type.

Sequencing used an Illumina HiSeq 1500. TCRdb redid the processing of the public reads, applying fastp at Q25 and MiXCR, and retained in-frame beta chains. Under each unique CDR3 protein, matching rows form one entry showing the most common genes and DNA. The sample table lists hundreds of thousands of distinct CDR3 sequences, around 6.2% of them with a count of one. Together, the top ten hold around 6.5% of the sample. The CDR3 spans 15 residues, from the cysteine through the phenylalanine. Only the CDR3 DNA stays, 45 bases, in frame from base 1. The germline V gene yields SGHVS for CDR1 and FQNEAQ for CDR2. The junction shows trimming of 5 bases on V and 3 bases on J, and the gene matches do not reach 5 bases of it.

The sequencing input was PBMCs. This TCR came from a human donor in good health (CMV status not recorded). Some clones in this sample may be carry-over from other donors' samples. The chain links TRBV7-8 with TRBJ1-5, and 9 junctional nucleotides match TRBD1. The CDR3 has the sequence CASSVWDRDNQPQHF. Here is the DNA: TGTGCCAGCAGCGTTTGGGACAGGGACAATCAGCCCCAGCATTTT.